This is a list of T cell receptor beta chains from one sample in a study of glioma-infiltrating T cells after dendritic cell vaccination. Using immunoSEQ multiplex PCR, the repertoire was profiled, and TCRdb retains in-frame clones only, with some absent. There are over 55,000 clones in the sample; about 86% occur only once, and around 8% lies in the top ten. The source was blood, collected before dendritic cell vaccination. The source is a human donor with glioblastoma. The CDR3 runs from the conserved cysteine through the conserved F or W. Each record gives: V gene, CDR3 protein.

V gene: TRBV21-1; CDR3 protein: CASSKGGVAGLSYEQYF
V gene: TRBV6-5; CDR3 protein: CASSYVRTGGNYGYTF
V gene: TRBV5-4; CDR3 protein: CASSPRGNTEAFF
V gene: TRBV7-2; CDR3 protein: CASSSQGLFRGSFSYEQYF
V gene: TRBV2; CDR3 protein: CASRTSGAYNEQFF
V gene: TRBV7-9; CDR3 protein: CASSLGSFNQPQHF
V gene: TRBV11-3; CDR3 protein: CASSQRGPGANVLTF
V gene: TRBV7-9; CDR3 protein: CASSSGNSPLHF
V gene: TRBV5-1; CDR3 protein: CASSWGRGAGETQYF
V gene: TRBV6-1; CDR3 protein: CASSDPSTGTEAFF
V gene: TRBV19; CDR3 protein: CASSMLHRSFTDTQYF
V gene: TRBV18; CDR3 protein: CASSPPEYNEQFF
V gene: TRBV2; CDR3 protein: CASSAGLAGPSTDTQYF
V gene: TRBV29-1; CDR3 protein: CSGGQGEETQYF
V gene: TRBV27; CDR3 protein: CASKISRSGARDNSPLHF
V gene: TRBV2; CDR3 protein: CASRQGLNNEQFF
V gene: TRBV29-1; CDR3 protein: CSVAGSNYGYTF
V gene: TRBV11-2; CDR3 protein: CASSTRQGLGTEAFF
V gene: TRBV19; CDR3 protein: CASSIVPGYYGYTF
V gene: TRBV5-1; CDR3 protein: CASSLEQGGTGELFF
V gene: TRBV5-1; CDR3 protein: CASSLGGPNTEAFF
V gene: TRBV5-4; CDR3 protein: CASSLWTGDYEQYF
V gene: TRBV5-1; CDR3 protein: CATTPPCRPPGTENTGELFF
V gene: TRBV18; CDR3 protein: CASSPSRGRGTEAFF
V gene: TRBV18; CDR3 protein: CASSFGDRRNTEAFF
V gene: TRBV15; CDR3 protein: CATSSPRALAGAGEQFF
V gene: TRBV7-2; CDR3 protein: CASSAGVRGFF
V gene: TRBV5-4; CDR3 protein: CASSPRAGAGGANVLTF
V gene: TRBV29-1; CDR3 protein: CSVNQQGASEKLFF
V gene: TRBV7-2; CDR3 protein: CASSLALAGSSGNTIYF
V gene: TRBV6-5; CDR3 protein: CASSAPDRGLHEQYF
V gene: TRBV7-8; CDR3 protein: CASSSGQRNTEAFF
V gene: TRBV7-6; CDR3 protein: CASSPRSRVRETQYF
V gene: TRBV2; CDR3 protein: CASRVTGYEQYF
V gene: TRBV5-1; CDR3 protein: CASSLNGQVTDTQYF
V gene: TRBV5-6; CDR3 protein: CASSRAGFNQPQHF
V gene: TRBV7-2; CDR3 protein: CASRTGQGSGYTF
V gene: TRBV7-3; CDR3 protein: CASSPAGGTEAFF
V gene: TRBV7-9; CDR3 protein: CASSSPLPKGNSPLHF
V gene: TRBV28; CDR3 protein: CASRTGEGYEQYF
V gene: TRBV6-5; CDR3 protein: CASSYSTGNTEAFF
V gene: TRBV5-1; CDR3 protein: CASSPTPGNTEAFF